The 27 T cell receptor beta chains below come from one sample, sequenced in a study of beta chain features in type 1 diabetes. Findings of the study overall: Shorter TCRB CDR3s, moderately but significantly so, were found in Type 1 diabetes patients in all four CD4+ subsets.

Their target antigens are unknown. cDNA synthesis used the whole RNA isolate, giving expressed TCRB sequences. Generated by immunoSEQ multiplex PCR, the TCRdb table keeps only in-frame clones and is missing some. The table shows 120,000 or so clones, with approximately 15% occurring only once. Sequencing used central memory CD4+ T cells from blood. The receptor set was obtained from a man aged 18 to 30 with type 1 diabetes.

The chain carries TRBV6-1 and TRBJ2-3, with 7 bases fitting TRBD1. After removal of 0 bases from V and 1 base from J, the junction contained 4 bases not matched to a gene. In germline, CDR1 is MNHNS, CDR2 SASEGT. CDR3 length equals 16 residues. In nucleotides, the CDR3 is TGTGCCAGCAGTGAAGCGAGTCAGGGGGGCACAGATACGCAGTATTTT. Translation gives CASSEASQGGTDTQYF.

The chain links TRBV29-1 to TRBJ1-1; D call uncertain. V lost 5 bases and J 6 bases, leaving 13 bases between the germline ends. This CDR3 is built from 12 residues. Looked up from germline, CDR1 is SQVTM and CDR2 is ANQGSEA. The CDR3 coding sequence is TGCAGCGTTTCGCTGTCAGGAGCTGAAGCTTTCTTT. Translated: CSVSLSGAEAFF.

The rearrangement links TRBV5-1 to TRBJ1-1; a weak D match, TRBD1 (5 bases). V was pared by 2 bases and J by 0 bases, with 8 bases between. The CDR3 spans 14 residues. Germline CDR1 reads SGHRS; CDR2 reads YFSETQ. CDR3 DNA: TGCGCCAGCAGCTTCGGGGGTCTGAACACTGAAGCTTTCTTT. This gives the protein CASSFGGLNTEAFF.

This clone was seen a handful of times. The rearrangement links TRBV4-3 to TRBJ1-5; D remains ambiguous. This CDR3 comprises 15 residues. Germline CDR1 reads LGHNA; CDR2 reads YSLEER. V lost 4 bases to trimming and J lost 4 bases, with 14 bases between them. CDR3 coding DNA: TGCGCCAGCAGCCGAGGAGGAGTAGGGAATCAGCCCCAGCATTTT. Its protein product is CASSRGGVGNQPQHF.

This clone was counted only a few times. This chain connects TRBV29-1 to TRBJ1-1; a weak D match, TRBD1 (5 bases). Germline CDR1 reads SQVTM; CDR2 reads ANQGSEA. Trimming removed 7 bases at V and 7 bases at J, with 10 bases between. The CDR3 is 10 residues long. Here the CDR3 reads CSARDLEAFF. The CDR3 nucleotides are TGCAGCGCCCGGGACCTTGAAGCTTTCTTT.

The chain carries TRBV11-2 and TRBJ2-7, with D possibly being TRBD1 or TRBD2 (5 bases each). Trimming took off 4 bases at V and 2 bases at J, with 24 bases between the two ends. CDR1 and CDR2 from the germline V gene are SGHAT and FQNNGV. The CDR3 consists of 18 residues. The chain's CDR3 is CASSSRPGPHFLTYEQYF. The DNA of the CDR3 is TGTGCCAGCAGCTCTCGACCGGGGCCCCATTTTTTAACCTACGAGCAGTACTTC.

The chain recombines TRBV10-3 with TRBJ2-7, with D possibly matching TRBD1 (8 bases). The CDR3 consists of 16 residues. The V end lost 5 bases, the J end lost 0 bases, and 17 bases lay between the germline ends. Germline CDR1 and CDR2: ENHRY and SYGVKD. The CDR3 coding sequence is TGTGCCATCAGTAAAGCGGGACAGGAAAGCTCCTACGAGCAGTACTTC. Protein: CAISKAGQESSYEQYF.

The gene calls are TRBV6-1 and TRBJ2-7; the D gene is possibly TRBD2 (6 bases). This CDR3 is 15 amino acids long. In germline, CDR1 is MNHNS, CDR2 SASEGT. Trimming removed 3 bases at V and 3 bases at J, with 15 bases between. DNA for the CDR3: TGTGCCAGCAGTGATGGCGGGACGAGGCACTACGAGCAGTACTTC. Translating gives CASSDGGTRHYEQYF.

J is TRBJ2-7 and V is TRBV27; D not certain. Germline V lookup: CDR1 MNHEY, CDR2 SMNVEV (reference sequence). Trimming shortened V by 5 bases and J by 2 bases, and 10 bases separated the two germline ends. This CDR3 region has 13 residues. CDR3 sequence (DNA): TGTGCCAGCAGTCTCCGGGTCGCCTACGAGCAGTACTTC. Translating it yields CASSLRVAYEQYF.

This clone appeared a few times. The junction departs from germline at one end; a sequencing error may be responsible. This chain joins TRBV18 and TRBJ2-3, with D perhaps TRBD2 (7 bases). The germline V gene encodes CDR1 KGHSH and CDR2 LQKENI. The CDR3 runs to 12 residues. The chain's CDR3 is CASSPLRGRLDF. CDR3 DNA sequence: TGTGCCAGCTCACCACTGCGGGGGCGCCTGGATTTT.

Only a few counts were recorded for this clone. The rearrangement joins TRBV10-3 to TRBJ2-3; possible D gene TRBD2, 6 bases. CDR1 ENHRY and CDR2 SYGVKD come from the germline V gene. This CDR3 comprises 13 residues. Trimming stripped 10 bases from V and 3 bases from J, with 14 bases between. DNA for the CDR3: TGTGCCACCACGGGCGGGGCGACAGATACGCAGTATTTT. This sequence encodes CATTGGATDTQYF.

Only a few counts were recorded for this clone. This chain links TRBV10-1 with TRBJ2-7, with 12 bases that match TRBD2. Unmatched junction bases numbered 5, after V lost 5 bases and J lost 3 bases. The CDR3 length is 15 residues. Looked up from germline, CDR1 is WNHNN and CDR2 is SYGVQD (reference sequence). CDR3 coding DNA: TGCGCCAGCAGTCGGCTAGCGGGAGGGGACTACGAGCAGTACTTC. As protein: CASSRLAGGDYEQYF.

This clone has only a few counts. This sequence joins TRBV25-1 and TRBJ2-4; a weak D match, TRBD2 (6 bases). Trimming took off 3 bases at V and 8 bases at J, with 14 bases between the two ends. The CDR3 extends over 14 amino acids. Germline V lookup: CDR1 MGHDK, CDR2 SYGVNS. The CDR3 sequence is CASSDKRVNDIQYF. The CDR3 DNA sequence: TGTGCCAGCAGTGATAAGCGGGTGAACGACATTCAGTACTTC.

In this sample, this clone turned up a few times. The J gene is TRBJ2-5, the V gene TRBV6-1, with D perhaps matching TRBD1 (6 bases). This CDR3 region has 14 residues. Deletions cut 6 bases from V and 2 bases from J, with 13 bases between. Germline V gene sequence: CDR1 MNHNS, CDR2 SASEGT. The CDR3 bases are TGTGCCAGCAGCCTCCGGGACACTCAAGAGACCCAGTACTTC. Translating it yields CASSLRDTQETQYF.

This clone was seen more than once but under ten times. This chain connects TRBV30 to TRBJ2-7; TRBD1 is a possible D gene (6 bases). Germline V gene lookup returns CDR1 GTSNPN and CDR2 SVGIG (reference sequence). The ends were cut back, 5 bases at V and 7 bases at J, with 15 bases in the middle. CDR3 length equals 12 residues. This chain's CDR3 is CAWSPVGGEQYF. The CDR3 DNA is TGTGCCTGGTCCCCCGTAGGGGGAGAGCAGTACTTC. Using reference TRBV30 and TRBJ2-7 for the parts outside the CDR3, the full variable domain is SQTIHQWPATLVQPVGSPLSLECTVEGTSNPNLYWYRQAAGRGLQLLFYSVGIGQISSEVPQNLSASRPQDRQFILSSKKLLLSDSGFYLCAWSPVGGEQYFGPGTRLTVT.

The table lists this clone with a few counts. The chain has TRBV14 and TRBJ2-3, with D possibly matching TRBD2 (5 bases). Germline V CDR1 and CDR2: SGHDN, FVKESK. The CDR3 length is 15 residues. Trimming removed 6 bases from V and 5 bases from J, with 18 bases in between. In nucleotides, the CDR3 is TGTGCCAGCAGTCCGGGGAGACCCCGGGAAGATACGCAGTATTTT. Translated: CASSPGRPREDTQYF.

The J gene is TRBJ2-3, the V gene TRBV5-1; 11 positions match TRBD2. The V segment lost 1 base and the J segment 4 bases; nucleotides outside the gene matches: 5. The CDR3 length is 16 residues. Looked up from germline, CDR1 is SGHRS and CDR2 is YFSETQ. The CDR3 sequence is CASSLWGTSGPDTQYF. The CDR3, as DNA: TGCGCCAGCAGCTTGTGGGGGACTAGCGGCCCAGATACGCAGTATTTT.

This chain links TRBV30 with TRBJ2-2, with a tentative D call TRBD1 (6 bases). The CDR3 totals 14 residues. V gave up 3 bases and J gave up 10 bases, with 18 bases separating them. CDR1 and CDR2 (germline): GTSNPN, SVGIG (reference sequence). CDR3 DNA: TGTGCCTGGAGAAAAACAGGGTTCACGGCGGAGCTGTTTTTT. Encoded protein: CAWRKTGFTAELFF.

This clone was seen only a few times. Different DNA sequences within this sample yield the same CDR3. V and J are TRBV2 and TRBJ2-7; TRBD1 is a possible D gene (5 bases). The CDR3 covers 13 residues. The ends were cut back, 3 bases at V and 2 bases at J, with 8 bases in the middle. Germline V gene data show CDR1 as SNHLY and CDR2 as FYNNEI. The CDR3: CASSERQTYEQYF. CDR3 bases: TGTGCCAGCAGTGAGAGACAGACCTACGAGCAGTACTTC.

The chain is built from TRBV30 and TRBJ1-1; 7 bases map to TRBD1. The germline gives CDR1 GTSNPN, CDR2 SVGIG (reference sequence). V lost 6 bases and J lost 5; bases outside the gene matches: 6. This CDR3 is built from 12 residues. The DNA of the CDR3 is TGTGCCTGTCACAGGGGAGGGACTGAAGCTTTCTTT. It yields the protein CACHRGGTEAFF.

Only a few counts were recorded for this clone. This sequence joins TRBV6-5 and TRBJ1-1; D might be TRBD1 (5 bases). There are 13 residues in the CDR3. Trimming took 10 bases from V and 2 from J, leaving 14 bases between them. Looked up from germline, CDR1 is MNHEY and CDR2 is SVGAGI. CDR3 in amino acids: CAIRRDSNTEAFF. CDR3 sequence (DNA): TGTGCCATCAGAAGAGACAGTAACACTGAAGCTTTCTTT.

This clone has a handful of counts. The CDR3 DNA reads as TGTGCCAGCAGATCGACAGTCAAACGCACAGATACGCAGTATTTT. Protein product: CASRSTVKRTDTQYF. This chain uses TRBV7-2 with TRBJ2-3, with a weak D call TRBD1 (5 bases). The CDR3 runs 15 residues. The V end was cut by 6 bases, the J end by 1 base, with 14 bases between. The germline gives CDR1 SGHTA, CDR2 FQGNSA.

V is TRBV28 and J is TRBJ2-7; D unresolved. The ends were cut back, 8 bases at V and 6 bases at J, with 20 bases in the middle. This CDR3 has 14 amino acids. Per germline, CDR1 MDHEN and CDR2 SYDVKM. The CDR3 DNA sequence: TGTGCCAGCGCTTCGCCTTCAGGCCCCCGCGAGCAGTACTTC. Protein sequence: CASASPSGPREQYF.

This clone was counted a few times. This chain uses TRBV19 with TRBJ1-6, with D perhaps matching TRBD1 (5 bases). Germline V gives CDR1 LNHDA, CDR2 SQIVND (reference sequence). The CDR3 has 13 amino acids. The V end was cut by 6 bases, the J end by 9 bases, with 12 bases between. The CDR3 DNA reads TGTGCCAGTAGCCGGACGGGACTTTCACCCCTCCACTTT. Translation: CASSRTGLSPLHF.

The V gene is TRBV6-5, the J gene TRBJ2-7; TRBD1 aligns across 11 bases. Germline CDR1 and CDR2: MNHEY and SVGAGI. There are 15 residues in the CDR3. Trimming removed 5 bases from V and 2 bases from J; junction bases left unmatched: 5. For the CDR3, the DNA is TGTGCCAGCAGTCACCCGGGACAGGGGGCCTACGAGCAGTACTTC. Protein sequence: CASSHPGQGAYEQYF.

This clone was observed a few times. This sample also contains other DNA sequences that code for the same CDR3. The rearrangement joins TRBV10-3 to TRBJ2-5; D gene ambiguous. CDR1 is ENHRY, CDR2 SYGVKD, per germline. The CDR3 spans 11 residues. V was pared by 8 bases and J by 5 bases, with 9 bases between. This CDR3 is CAIGLGETQYF. The CDR3 region has the DNA TGTGCCATCGGGTTGGGGGAGACCCAGTACTTC.

Comment on this clone: This could be a read error, since a much larger clone is one nucleotide away. V and J are TRBV29-1 and TRBJ1-3; D not certain. CDR1 and CDR2 from the germline V gene are SQVTM and ANQGSEA. The CDR3 spans 15 residues. The CDR3 reads CCVAPGWGSGNTIYF. CDR3 coding DNA: TGCTGCGTTGCCCCTGGTTGGGGTTCTGGAAACACCATATATTTT. Together with reference TRBV29-1 and TRBJ1-3, the CDR3 gives the full variable domain: SAVISQKPSRDICQRGTSLTIQCQVDSQVTMMFWYRQQPGQSLTLIATANQGSEATYESGFVIDKFPISRPNLTFSTLTVSNMSPEDSSIYLCCVAPGWGSGNTIYFGEGSWLTVV.